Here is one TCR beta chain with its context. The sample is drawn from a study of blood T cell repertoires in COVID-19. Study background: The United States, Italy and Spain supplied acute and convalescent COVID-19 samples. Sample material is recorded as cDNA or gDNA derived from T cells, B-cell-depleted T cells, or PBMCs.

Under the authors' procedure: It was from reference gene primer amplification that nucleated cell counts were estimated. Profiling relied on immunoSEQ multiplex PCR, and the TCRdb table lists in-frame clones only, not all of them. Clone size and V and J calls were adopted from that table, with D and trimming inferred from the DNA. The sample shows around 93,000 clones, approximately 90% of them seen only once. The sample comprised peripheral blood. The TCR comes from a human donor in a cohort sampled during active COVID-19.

CDR3 coding DNA: TGTGCCAGCGGGGGACAGGGAGACAATGAGCAGTTCTTC. This translates into CASGGQGDNEQFF. The V gene is TRBV18, the J gene TRBJ2-1, with 9 bases matching TRBD1. The CDR3 contains 13 residues. CDR1 KGHSH and CDR2 LQKENI come from the germline V gene. V trimming: 8 bases; J trimming: 5 bases; junction bases outside the gene matches: 4.